Given below is one T cell receptor (beta chain) in context. This CDR3 contains 17 residues. Looked up from germline, CDR1 is LNHDA and CDR2 is SQIVND (reference sequence). Trimming took off 2 bases at V and 4 bases at J, with 15 bases between the two ends. This sample stems from a study of cytomegalovirus exposure and HLA in healthy donors. This PCR relied on a set of 60 Vbeta primers and 13 Jbeta primers. Authors' methods: Among the unique TCR beta chains that a later analysis counted, 70 million to 85 million in all, about 12 million were shared. Profiled with immunoSEQ multiplex PCR; TCRdb holds only in-frame clones, not every one. Clonal size and the V and J genes are those of that table, whereas D and trimming came from the DNA. The sample carries 150,000 to 200,000 clones, more than 75% recorded once.

Sequences were obtained from PBMCs. This TCR derives from a girl aged 2-10 years in good health and CMV-seropositive. The V and J genes are TRBV19 and TRBJ2-6; D may be TRBD1 (7 bases). The CDR3 reads CASSITRGASGANVLTF. The CDR3 DNA reads TGTGCCAGTAGTATAACCAGGGGGGCTTCCGGGGCCAACGTCCTGACTTTC.